This T cell receptor (beta chain) was sequenced in a study of identical twins. CDR1 is MNHNY, CDR2 SVGAGI, per germline (reference sequence). V was pared by 5 bases and J by 4 bases, with 5 bases of the junction left unmatched. The CDR3 spans 14 residues. TCRdb re-analysed the 5' RACE reads in MiXCR, keeping a single row per CDR3 protein. The sample includes 1.5 million or so distinct CDR3 sequences, around 33% of them seen just once. This receptor was obtained from a newborn girl in good health. The chain links TRBV6-6 to TRBJ1-2, with 9 bases identical to TRBD1. The sample was cord blood. The CDR3, as DNA: TGTGCCAGCAGTGACTGGACAGGGGCCTATGGCTACACCTTC. Translation: CASSDWTGAYGYTF.